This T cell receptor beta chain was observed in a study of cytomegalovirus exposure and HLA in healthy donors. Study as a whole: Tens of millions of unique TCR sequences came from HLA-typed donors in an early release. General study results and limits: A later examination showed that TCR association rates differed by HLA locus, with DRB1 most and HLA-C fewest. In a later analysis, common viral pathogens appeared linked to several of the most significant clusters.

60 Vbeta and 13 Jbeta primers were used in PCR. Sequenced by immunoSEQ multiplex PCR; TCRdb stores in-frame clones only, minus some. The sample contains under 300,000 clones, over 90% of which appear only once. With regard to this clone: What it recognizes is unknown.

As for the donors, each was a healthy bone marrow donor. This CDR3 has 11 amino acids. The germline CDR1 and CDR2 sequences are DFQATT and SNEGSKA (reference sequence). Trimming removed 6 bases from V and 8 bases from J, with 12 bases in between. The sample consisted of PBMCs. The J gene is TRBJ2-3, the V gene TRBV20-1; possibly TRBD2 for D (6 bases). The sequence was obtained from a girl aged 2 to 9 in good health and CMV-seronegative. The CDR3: CSAAPGLTQYF. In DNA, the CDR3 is TGCAGTGCCGCTCCGGGACTTACGCAGTATTTT.